This T cell receptor beta chain came from a study of CD8+ T cells in alopecia areata. General study results and limits: Mice showed TCR sharing more clearly than patients did, possibly owing to HLA. For baseline CD8+ expansion, any link to response stays uncertain with one nonresponder. Lesional tissue from the scalp (especially in alopecia totalis/universalis) showed higher clonality than normal scalp.

With regard to this clone: What it binds is unknown.

RNA was extracted and reverse transcribed into cDNA as the sequencing template. TCRdb's copy holds only in-frame clones and misses some; the assay was immunoSEQ multiplex PCR. The sample gives around 150,000 clones, 65% to 90% of which show up once; approximately 25% is in the top ten. Treatment here: oral pan-JAK inhibitor, 5-10 mg twice daily. Lesional scalp punch biopsies and peripheral blood were collected from alopecia areata patients. Between the trimmed V and J ends, which lost 0 bases and 3 bases, there was a span of 13 bases. The germline V gene encodes CDR1 SGHDT and CDR2 YYEEEE. The CDR3 extends over 16 amino acids.

The chain couples TRBV5-6 to TRBJ2-4; no definite D call. The sequence came from a human donor with alopecia areata. Sequenced material: CD8+ T cells sorted from blood, taken at week 4, from a patient treated with tofacitinib. The CDR3 is CASSLDGPLGKNIQYF. CDR3 DNA sequence: TGTGCCAGCAGCTTGGACGGACCCTTAGGCAAAAACATTCAGTACTTC.